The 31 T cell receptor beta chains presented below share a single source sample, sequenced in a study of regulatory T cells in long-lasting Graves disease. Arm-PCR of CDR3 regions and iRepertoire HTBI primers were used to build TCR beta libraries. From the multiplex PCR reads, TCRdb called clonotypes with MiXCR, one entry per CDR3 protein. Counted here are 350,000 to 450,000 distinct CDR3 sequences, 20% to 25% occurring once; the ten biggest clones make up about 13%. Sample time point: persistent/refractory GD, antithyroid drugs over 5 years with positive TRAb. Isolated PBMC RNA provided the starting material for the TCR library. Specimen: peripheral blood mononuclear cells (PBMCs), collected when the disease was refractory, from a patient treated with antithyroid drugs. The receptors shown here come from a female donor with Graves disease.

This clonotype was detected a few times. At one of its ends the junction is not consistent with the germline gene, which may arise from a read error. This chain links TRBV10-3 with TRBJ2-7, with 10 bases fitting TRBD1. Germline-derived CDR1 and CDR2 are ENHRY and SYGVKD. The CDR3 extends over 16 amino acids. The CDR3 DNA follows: TGTGCCGTCAGTGATTTGAGACAGGGGGCATCCTACGAGCAGTACTTC. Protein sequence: CAVSDLRQGASYEQYF.

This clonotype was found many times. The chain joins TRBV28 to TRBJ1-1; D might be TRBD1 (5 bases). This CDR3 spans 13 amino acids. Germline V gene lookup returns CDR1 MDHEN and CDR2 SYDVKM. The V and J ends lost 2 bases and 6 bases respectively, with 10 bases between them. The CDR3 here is CASSLGGPAEAFF. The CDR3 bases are TGTGCCAGCAGTTTAGGGGGACCGGCTGAAGCTTTCTTT. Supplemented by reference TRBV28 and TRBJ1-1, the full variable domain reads DVKVTQSSRYLVKRTGEKVFLECVQDMDHENMFWYRQDPGLGLRLIYFSYDVKMKEKGDIPEGYSVSREKKERFSLILESASTNQTSMYLCASSLGGPAEAFFGQGTRLTVV.

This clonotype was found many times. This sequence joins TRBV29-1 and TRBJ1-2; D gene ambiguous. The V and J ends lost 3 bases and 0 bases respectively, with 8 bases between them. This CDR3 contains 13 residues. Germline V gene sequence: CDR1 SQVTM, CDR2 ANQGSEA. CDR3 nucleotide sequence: TGCAGCGTTGAGGGGTTTGCTAACTATGGCTACACCTTC. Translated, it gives CSVEGFANYGYTF.

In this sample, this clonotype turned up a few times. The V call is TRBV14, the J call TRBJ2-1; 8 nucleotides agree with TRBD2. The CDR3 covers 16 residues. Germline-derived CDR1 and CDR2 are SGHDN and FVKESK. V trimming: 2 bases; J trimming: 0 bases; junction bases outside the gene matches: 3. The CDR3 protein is CASSQRLASSYNEQFF. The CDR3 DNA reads TGTGCCAGCAGCCAAAGACTAGCGAGCTCCTACAATGAGCAGTTCTTC.

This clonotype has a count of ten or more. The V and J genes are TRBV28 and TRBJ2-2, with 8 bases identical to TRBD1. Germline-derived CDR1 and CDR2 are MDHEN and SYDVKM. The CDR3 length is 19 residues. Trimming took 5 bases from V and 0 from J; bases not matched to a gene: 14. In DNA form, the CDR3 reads TGTGCCAGCAGTCTTGACAGACTACACAGGGGGGCGAACACCGGGGAGCTGTTTTTT. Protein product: CASSLDRLHRGANTGELFF.

The CDR3 loop is CASSQQWGAANEKLFF. The DNA of the CDR3 is TGCGCCAGCAGCCAACAGTGGGGGGCGGCGAATGAAAAACTGTTTTTT. The chain employs TRBV4-1 and TRBJ1-4; possibly TRBD1 for D (6 bases). V dropped 2 bases and J dropped 5 bases, with 15 bases sitting between them. Looked up from germline, CDR1 is MGHRA and CDR2 is YSYEKL. CDR3 size: 16 residues.

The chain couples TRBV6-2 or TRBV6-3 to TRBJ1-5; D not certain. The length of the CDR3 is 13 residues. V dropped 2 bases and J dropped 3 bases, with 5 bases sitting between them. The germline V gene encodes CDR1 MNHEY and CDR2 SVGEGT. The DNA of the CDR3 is TGTGCCAGCAGTTACGGGCTCAATCAGCCCCAGCATTTT. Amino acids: CASSYGLNQPQHF.

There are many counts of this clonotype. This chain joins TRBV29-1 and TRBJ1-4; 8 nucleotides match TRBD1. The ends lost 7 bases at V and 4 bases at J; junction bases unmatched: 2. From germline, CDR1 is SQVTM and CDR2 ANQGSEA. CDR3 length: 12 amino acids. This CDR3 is CSAGGLNEKLFF. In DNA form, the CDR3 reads TGCAGCGCAGGGGGCCTTAATGAAAAACTGTTTTTT.

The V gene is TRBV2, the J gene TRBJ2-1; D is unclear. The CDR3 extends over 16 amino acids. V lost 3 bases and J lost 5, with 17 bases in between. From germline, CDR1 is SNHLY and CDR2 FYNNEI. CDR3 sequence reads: CASSDLSSSVNNEQFF. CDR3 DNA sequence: TGTGCCAGCAGTGATCTCTCTTCTTCGGTAAACAATGAGCAGTTCTTC.

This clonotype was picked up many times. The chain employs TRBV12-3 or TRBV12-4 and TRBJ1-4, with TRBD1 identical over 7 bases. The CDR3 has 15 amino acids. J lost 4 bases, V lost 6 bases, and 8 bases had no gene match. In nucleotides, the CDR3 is TGTGCCAGCAGACGGCCAGGGGGTATTAATGAAAAACTGTTTTTT. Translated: CASRRPGGINEKLFF.

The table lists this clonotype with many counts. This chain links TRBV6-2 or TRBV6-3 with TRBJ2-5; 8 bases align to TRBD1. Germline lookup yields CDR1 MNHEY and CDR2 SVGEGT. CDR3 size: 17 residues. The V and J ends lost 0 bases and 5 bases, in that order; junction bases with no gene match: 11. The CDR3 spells CASSYSKDREFWETQYF. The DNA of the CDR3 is TGTGCCAGCAGTTACTCGAAGGACAGGGAGTTTTGGGAGACCCAGTACTTC.

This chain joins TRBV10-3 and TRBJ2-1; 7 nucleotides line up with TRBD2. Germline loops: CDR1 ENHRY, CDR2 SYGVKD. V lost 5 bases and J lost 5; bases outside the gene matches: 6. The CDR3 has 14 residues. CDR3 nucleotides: TGTGCCATCAGTCAAGCGGGATCAAACAATGAGCAGTTCTTC. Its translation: CAISQAGSNNEQFF.

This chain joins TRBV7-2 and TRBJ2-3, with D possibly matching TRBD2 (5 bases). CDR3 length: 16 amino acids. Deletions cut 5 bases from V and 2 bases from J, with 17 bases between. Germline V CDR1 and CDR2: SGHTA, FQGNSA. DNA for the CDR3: TGTGCCAGCAGCGTTGGACTGGCGAGGATCACAGATACGCAGTATTTT. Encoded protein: CASSVGLARITDTQYF.

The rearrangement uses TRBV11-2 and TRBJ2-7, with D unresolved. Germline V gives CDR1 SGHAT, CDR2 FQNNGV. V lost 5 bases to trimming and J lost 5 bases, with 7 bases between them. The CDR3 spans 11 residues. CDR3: CASSTADEQYF. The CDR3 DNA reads TGTGCCAGCAGCACGGCGGACGAGCAGTACTTC.

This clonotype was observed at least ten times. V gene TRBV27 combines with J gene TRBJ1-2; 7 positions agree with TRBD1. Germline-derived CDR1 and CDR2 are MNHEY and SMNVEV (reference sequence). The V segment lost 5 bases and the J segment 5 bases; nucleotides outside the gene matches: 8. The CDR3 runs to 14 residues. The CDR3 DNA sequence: TGTGCCAGCAGTCCGATCACAGGGGTATATGGCTACACCTTC. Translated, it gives CASSPITGVYGYTF.

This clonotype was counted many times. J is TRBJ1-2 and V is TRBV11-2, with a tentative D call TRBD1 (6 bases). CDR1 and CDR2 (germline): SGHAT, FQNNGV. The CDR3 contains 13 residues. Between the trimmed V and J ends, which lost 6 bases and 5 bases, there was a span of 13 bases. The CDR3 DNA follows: TGTGCCAGCAGATCCCGACAGGATTATGGCTACACCTTC. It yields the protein CASRSRQDYGYTF.

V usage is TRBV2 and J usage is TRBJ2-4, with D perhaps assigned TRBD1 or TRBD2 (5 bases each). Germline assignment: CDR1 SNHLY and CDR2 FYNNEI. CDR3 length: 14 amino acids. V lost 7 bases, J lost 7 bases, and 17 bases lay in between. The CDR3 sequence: CASTSTGWGNIQYF. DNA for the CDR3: TGTGCCAGCACTTCGACGGGGTGGGGGAACATTCAGTACTTC.

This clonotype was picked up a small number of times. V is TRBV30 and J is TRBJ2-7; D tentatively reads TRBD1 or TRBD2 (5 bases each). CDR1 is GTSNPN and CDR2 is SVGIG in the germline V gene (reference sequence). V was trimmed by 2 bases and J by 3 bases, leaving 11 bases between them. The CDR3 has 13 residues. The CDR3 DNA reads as TGTGCCTGGAGTAGGGACGCCGACTACGAGCAGTACTTC. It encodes CAWSRDADYEQYF.

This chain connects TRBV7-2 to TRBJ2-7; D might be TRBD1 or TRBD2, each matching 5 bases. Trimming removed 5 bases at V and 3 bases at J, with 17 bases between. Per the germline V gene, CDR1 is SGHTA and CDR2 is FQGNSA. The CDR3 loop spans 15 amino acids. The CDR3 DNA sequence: TGTGCCAGCAGCCCCCGAGGGGCGGAGAACTACGAGCAGTACTTC. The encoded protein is CASSPRGAENYEQYF.

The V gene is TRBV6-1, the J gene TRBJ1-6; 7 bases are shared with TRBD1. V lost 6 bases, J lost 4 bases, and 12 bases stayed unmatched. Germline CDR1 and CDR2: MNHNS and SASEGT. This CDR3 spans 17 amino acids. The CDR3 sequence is CASSDPPGQPYNSPLHF. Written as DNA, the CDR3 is TGTGCCAGCAGCGACCCTCCGGGACAGCCATATAATTCACCCCTCCACTTT.

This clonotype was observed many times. The CDR3 DNA follows: TGTGCCAGCAGCTTAACCAGCGGGCGGCAGTACGAGCAGTACTTC. Translation gives CASSLTSGRQYEQYF. The rearrangement uses TRBV7-3 and TRBJ2-7; a weak D match, TRBD2 (6 bases). The CDR3 has 15 residues. Per germline, CDR1 SGHTA and CDR2 FQGTGA. V shed 0 bases and J shed 4 bases, with 13 bases lying between them.

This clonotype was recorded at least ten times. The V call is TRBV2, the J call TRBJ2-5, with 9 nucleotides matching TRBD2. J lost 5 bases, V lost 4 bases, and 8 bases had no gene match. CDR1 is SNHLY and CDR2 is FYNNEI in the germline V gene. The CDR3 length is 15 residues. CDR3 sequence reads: CASSAISGSRETQYF. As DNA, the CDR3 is TGTGCCAGCAGTGCCATTAGCGGGAGCCGTGAGACCCAGTACTTC.

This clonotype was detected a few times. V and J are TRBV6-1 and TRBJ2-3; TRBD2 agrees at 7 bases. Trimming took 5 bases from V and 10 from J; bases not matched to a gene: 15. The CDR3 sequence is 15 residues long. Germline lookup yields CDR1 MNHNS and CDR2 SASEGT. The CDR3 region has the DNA TGTGCCAGCAGTTCCGGCGGACTAGAATCTCTTCCGCAGTATTTT. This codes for CASSSGGLESLPQYF.

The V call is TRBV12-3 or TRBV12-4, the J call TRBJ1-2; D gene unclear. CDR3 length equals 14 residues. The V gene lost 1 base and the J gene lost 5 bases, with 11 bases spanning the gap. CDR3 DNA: TGTGCCAGCAGTTTAGAGAACCCCCCTTATGGCTACACCTTC. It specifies CASSLENPPYGYTF.

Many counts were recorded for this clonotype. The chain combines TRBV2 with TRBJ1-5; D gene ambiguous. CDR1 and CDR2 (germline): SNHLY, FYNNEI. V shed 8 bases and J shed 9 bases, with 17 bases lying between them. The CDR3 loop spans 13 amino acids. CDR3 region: CASLGQPGRPQHF. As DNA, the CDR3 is TGTGCCAGCCTGGGCCAGCCGGGGAGGCCCCAGCATTTT. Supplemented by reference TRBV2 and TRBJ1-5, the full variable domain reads EPEVTQTPSHQVTQMGQEVILRCVPISNHLYFYWYRQILGQKVEFLVSFYNNEISEKSEIFDDQFSVERPDGSNFTLKIRSTKLEDSAMYFCASLGQPGRPQHFGDGTRLSIL.

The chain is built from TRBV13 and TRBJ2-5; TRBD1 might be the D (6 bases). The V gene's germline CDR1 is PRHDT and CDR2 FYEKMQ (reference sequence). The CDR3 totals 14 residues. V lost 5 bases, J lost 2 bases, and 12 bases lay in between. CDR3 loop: CASSGGYLQETQYF. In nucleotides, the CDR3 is TGTGCCAGCAGCGGGGGCTATCTTCAAGAGACCCAGTACTTC.

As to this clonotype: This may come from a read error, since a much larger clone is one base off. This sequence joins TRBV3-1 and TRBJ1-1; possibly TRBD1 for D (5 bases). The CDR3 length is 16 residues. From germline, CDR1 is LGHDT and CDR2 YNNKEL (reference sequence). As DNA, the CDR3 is TGTGCCGGCAGCCATTCAGGGATTGGATCGGGTACTGAAGCTTTCTTT. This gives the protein CAGSHSGIGSGTEAFF.

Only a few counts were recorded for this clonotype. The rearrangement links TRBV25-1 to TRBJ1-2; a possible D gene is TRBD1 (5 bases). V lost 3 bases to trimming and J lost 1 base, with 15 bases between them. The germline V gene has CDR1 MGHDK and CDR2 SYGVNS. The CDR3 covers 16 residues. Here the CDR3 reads CASSDPGNSLNYGYTF. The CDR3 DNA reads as TGTGCCAGCAGTGACCCAGGGAACAGCCTTAACTATGGCTACACCTTC.

CDR3 amino acids: CSALSYEQYF. CDR3 nucleotides: TGCAGTGCCTTATCCTACGAGCAGTACTTC. The J gene is TRBJ2-7, the V gene TRBV20-1; no reliable D call. With 6 bases removed from V and 1 base from J, the gap between germline ends came to 4 bases. Per germline, CDR1 DFQATT and CDR2 SNEGSKA (reference sequence). This CDR3 region has 10 residues.

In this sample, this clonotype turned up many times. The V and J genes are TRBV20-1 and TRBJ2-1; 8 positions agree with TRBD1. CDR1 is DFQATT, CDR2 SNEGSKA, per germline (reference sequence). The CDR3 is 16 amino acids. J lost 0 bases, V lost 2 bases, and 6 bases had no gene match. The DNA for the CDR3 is TGCAGTGCTAGACTGACAGGGGTAGGCTCCTACAATGAGCAGTTCTTC. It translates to CSARLTGVGSYNEQFF.

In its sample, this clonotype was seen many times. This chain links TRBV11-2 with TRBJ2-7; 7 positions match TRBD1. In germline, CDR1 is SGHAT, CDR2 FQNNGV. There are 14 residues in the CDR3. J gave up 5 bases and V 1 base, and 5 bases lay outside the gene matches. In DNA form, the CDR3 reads TGTGCCAGCAGCTTAGGAGGGGGCCTCAACGAGCAGTACTTC. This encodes CASSLGGGLNEQYF.